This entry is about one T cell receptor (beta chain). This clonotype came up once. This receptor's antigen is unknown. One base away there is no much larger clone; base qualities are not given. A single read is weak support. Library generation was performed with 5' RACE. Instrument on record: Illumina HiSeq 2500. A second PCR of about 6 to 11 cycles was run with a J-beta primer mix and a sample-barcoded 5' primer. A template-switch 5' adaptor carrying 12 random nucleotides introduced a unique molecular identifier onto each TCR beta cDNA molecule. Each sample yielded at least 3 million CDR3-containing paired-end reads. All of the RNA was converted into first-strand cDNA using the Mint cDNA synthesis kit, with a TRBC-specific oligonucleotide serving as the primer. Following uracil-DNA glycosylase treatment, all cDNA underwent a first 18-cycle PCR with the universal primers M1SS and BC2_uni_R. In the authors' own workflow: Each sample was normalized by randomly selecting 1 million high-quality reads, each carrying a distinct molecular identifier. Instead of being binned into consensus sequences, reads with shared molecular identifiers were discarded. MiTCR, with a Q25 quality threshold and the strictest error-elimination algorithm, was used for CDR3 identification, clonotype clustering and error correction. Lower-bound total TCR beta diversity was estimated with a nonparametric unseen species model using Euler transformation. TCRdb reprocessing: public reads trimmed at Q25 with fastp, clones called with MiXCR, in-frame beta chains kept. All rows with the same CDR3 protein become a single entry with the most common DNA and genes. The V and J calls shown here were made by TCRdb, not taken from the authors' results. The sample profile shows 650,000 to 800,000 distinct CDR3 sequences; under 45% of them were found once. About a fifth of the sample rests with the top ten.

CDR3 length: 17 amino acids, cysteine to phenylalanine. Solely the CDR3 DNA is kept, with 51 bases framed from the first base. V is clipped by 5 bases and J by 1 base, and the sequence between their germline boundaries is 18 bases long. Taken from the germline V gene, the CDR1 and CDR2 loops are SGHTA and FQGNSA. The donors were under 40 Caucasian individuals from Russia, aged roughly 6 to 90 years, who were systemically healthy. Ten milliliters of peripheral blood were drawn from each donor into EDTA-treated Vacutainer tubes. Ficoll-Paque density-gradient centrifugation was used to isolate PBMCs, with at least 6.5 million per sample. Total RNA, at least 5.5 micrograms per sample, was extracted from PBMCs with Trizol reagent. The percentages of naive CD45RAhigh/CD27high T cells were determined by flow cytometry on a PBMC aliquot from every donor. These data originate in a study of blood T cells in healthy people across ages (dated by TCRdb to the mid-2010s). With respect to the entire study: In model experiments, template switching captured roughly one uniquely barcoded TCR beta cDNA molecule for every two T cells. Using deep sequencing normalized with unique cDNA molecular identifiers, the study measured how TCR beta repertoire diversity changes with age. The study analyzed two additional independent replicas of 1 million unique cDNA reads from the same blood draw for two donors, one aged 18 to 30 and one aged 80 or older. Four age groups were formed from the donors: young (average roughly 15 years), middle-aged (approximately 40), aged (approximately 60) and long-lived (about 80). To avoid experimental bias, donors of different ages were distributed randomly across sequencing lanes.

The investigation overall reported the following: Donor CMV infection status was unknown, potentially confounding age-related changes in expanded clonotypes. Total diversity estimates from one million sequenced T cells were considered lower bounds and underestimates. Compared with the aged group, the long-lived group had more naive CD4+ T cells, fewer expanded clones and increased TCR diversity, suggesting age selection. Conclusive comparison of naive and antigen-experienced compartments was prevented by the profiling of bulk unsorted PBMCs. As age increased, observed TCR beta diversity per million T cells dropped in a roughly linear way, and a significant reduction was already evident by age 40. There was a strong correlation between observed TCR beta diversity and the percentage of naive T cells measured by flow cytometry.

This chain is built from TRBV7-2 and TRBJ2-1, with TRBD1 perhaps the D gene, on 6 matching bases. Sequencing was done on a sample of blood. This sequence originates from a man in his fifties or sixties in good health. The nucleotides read TGTGCCAGCAGCCGCGAGGGAAGGGGGTTGTCCTACAATGAGCAGTTCTTC. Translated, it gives CASSREGRGLSYNEQFF. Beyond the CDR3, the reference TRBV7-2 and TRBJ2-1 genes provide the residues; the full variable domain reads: GAGVSQSPSNKVTEKGKDVELRCDPISGHTALYWYRQSLGQGLEFLIYFQGNSAPDKSGLPSDRFSAERTGGSVSTLTIQRTQQEDSAVYLCASSREGRGLSYNEQFFGPGTRLTVL.